Here is one T cell receptor (beta chain) with its context. This sample stems from a study of blood T cell repertoires in COVID-19. For the study at large: PBMCs, B-cell-depleted T cells, or T cells were the source of the cDNA or gDNA that made up the material.

Authors' data handling: Estimates of nucleated cell counts were drawn from the amplification of reference gene primers. Clones were read by immunoSEQ multiplex PCR, and TCRdb kept only the in-frame ones, dropping some. D and trimming come from the DNA, and the V and J calls and clone size come from that table. The sample comprises about 83,000 clones, about nine tenths of which are singletons, and roughly 15% rests with the top ten. This CDR3 has 16 amino acids. The germline CDR1 and CDR2 sequences are SGHRS and YFSETQ. V lost 0 bases and J 2 bases, leaving 14 bases between the germline ends. Sequencing used peripheral blood. This sequence joins TRBV5-1 and TRBJ2-5, with D possibly matching TRBD2 (5 bases). The sequence derives from a woman older than 75 with active or convalescent COVID-19. The CDR3 reads CASSLGDNSGQETQYF. DNA for the CDR3: TGCGCCAGCAGCTTGGGAGATAATTCGGGGCAAGAGACCCAGTACTTC.